Listed below are T cell receptor beta chains from one sample, sequenced in a study of identical twins. MiXCR, applied by TCRdb to the 5' RACE reads, yields one record per CDR3 protein. Of 500,000 or so distinct CDR3 sequences in the sample, approximately 22% were seen once. The same data also went into a second study, on T cells expressing NK-cell markers.

The specimen sequenced was CD4+ T cells sorted from blood. All receptors derive from a woman aged 18-29 years in good health. Each CDR3 is given with its conserved first and last residue. Each record gives: J gene, V gene, clone size, D gene, CDR3 DNA, CDR3 protein. D genes are given only for firm matches. Size values are once, few and many counts, or a class for expanded clones, and some rows have none.

TRBJ2-1,TRBV3-1,-,-,TGTGCCAGCAGCCCCCCAGGGCTGAATGAGCAGTTCTTC,CASSPPGLNEQFF
TRBJ2-3,TRBV5-1,-,-,TGCGCCAGCAGACCCCGAACTGGAGGCGCAGATACGCAGTATTTT,CASRPRTGGADTQYF
TRBJ1-1,TRBV5-1,-,TRBD1,TGCGCCAGCAGCTTGCTGGGACAGGTGAACACTGAAGCTTTCTTT,CASSLLGQVNTEAFF
TRBJ1-2,TRBV10-3,few,-,TGTGCCATCAGGGAGACAGCAAACTATGGCTACACCTTC,CAIRETANYGYTF
TRBJ1-1,TRBV10-3,-,-,TGTGCCATCAGGGAGGGGACGAAATTTGAAGCTTTCTTT,CAIREGTKFEAFF
TRBJ2-2,TRBV20-1,-,TRBD2,TGCAGTGCTAGCAAACCGGGACTAGCCGACGGGGAGCTGTTTTTT,CSASKPGLADGELFF
TRBJ2-1,TRBV5-1,-,TRBD2,TGCGCCAGCAGCCTGCAAGCGGGAGGGGATATTGGTGATGAGCAGTTCTTC,CASSLQAGGDIGDEQFF
TRBJ2-1,TRBV27,-,-,TGTGCCAGCAGTTTATCGTCCCAACCCACAAAGACAACCTACAATGAGCAGTTCTTC,CASSLSSQPTKTTYNEQFF
TRBJ2-1,TRBV5-1,few,-,TGCGCCAGCAGCTTGGGACGCTTCGATTACAATGAGCAGTTCTTC,CASSLGRFDYNEQFF
TRBJ2-2,TRBV10-3,-,TRBD1,TGTGCCATCAGTACAGACAGGGCCGGGGAGCTGTTTTTT,CAISTDRAGELFF